This TCR beta chain was sequenced during a study of shared clonotypes between healthy human individuals. Study background: Two female and a few male donors aged 18 to 49 were enrolled.

Sequencing was performed with immunoSEQ multiplex PCR; in TCRdb, only in-frame clones are kept and a portion is missing. In the table there are about 2.4 million clones, 93% of which are singletons. Study conclusions and caveats: In the sorted subsets, rarefaction showed sequencing was incomplete despite large depth. Sequencing depth was predicted to influence how clonotypes are shared among donors.

CD45RA+ naive and CD45RA-negative memory subsets were separated from CD4+ cells. Turning to this clone: What it binds is unknown.

The CDR3 consists of 16 residues. V was pared by 5 bases and J by 2 bases, with 11 bases of the junction left unmatched. CDR1 and CDR2 from the germline V gene are SEHNR and FQNEAQ (reference sequence). This chain connects TRBV7-9 to TRBJ2-7, with 8 bases identical to TRBD1. Sequencing was performed on naive CD4+ T cells from PBMCs. Subset noted: CD45RA+ positively selected. The TCR comes from a young man in good health. Some clones in this sample may be carry-over from other donors' samples. CDR3 DNA: TGTGCCAGCAGCCTACCCACAGGGGGGAACACCTACGAGCAGTACTTC. The encoded protein is CASSLPTGGNTYEQYF.